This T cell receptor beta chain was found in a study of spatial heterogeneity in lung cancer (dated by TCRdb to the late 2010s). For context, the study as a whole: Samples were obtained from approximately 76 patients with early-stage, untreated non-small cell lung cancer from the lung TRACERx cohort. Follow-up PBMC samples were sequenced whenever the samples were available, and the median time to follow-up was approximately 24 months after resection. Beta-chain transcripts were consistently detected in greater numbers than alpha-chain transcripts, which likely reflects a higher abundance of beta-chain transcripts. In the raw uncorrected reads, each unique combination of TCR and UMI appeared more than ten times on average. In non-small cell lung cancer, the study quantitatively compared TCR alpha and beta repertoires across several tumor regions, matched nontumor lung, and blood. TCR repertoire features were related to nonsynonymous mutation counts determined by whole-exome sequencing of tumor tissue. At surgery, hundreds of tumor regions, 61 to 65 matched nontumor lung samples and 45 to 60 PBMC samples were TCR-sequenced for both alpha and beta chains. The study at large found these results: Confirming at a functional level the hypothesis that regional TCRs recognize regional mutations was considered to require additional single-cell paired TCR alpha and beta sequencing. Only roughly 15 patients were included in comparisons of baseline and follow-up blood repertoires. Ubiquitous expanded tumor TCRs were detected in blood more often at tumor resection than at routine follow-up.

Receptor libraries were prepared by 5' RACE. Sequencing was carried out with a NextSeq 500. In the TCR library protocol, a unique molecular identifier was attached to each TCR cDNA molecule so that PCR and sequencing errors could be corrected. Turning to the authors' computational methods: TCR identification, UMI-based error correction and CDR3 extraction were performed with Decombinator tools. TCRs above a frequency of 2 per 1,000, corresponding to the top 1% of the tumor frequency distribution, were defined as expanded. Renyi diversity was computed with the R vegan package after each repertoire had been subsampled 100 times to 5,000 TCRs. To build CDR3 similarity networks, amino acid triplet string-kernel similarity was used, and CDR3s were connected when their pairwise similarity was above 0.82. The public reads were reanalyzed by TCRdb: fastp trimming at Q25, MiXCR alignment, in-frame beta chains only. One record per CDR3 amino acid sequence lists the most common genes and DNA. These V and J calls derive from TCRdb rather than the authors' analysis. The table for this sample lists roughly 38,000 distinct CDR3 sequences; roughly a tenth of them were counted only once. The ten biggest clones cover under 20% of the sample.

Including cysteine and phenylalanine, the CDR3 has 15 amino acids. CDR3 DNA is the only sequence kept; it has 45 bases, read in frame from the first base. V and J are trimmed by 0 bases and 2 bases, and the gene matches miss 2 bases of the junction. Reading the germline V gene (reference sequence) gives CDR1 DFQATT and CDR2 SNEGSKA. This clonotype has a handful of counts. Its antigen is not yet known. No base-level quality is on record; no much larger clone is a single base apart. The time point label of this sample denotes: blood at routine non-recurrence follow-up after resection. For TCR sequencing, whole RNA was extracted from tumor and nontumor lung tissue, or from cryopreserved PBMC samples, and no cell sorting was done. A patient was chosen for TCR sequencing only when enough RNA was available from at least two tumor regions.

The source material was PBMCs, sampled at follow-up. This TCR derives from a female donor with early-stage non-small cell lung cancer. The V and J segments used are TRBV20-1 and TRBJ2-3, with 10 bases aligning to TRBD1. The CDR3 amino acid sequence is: CSARDGTGVTDTQYF. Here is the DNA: TGCAGTGCTAGAGATGGGACAGGGGTCACAGATACGCAGTATTTT.